This is a list of T cell receptor beta chains from one sample in a study of cytomegalovirus exposure and HLA in healthy donors. Produced via immunoSEQ multiplex PCR; TCRdb's table is partial and in-frame only. The sample comprises about 160,000 clones, nearly 90% of which are singletons, and 10% to 13% rests with the top ten. The material sequenced was PBMCs. The receptors here all came from a woman aged 18-29 years in good health and CMV-seropositive. CDR3s include the opening cysteine and the closing phenylalanine or tryptophan. Each record gives: J gene, clone size, V gene, D gene, CDR3 protein, CDR3 DNA. D genes are given only for firm matches. Clone size, where shown, is once, few, many, or a class for clones that have expanded.

TRBJ2-7,once,TRBV4-3,TRBD1,CASSRGTGSLYEQYF,TGCGCCAGCAGCCGAGGGACAGGGTCCCTCTACGAGCAGTACTTC
TRBJ2-7,NA,TRBV10-3,TRBD1,CAINHRGMGSYEQYF,TGTGCCATCAATCACAGGGGAATGGGCTCCTACGAGCAGTACTTC
TRBJ2-2,NA,TRBV28,NA,CASSLYGRVTGELFF,TGTGCCAGCAGTTTATATGGTAGAGTTACCGGGGAGCTGTTTTTT
TRBJ1-5,NA,TRBV5-4,NA,CASSLTGMEPQHF,TGTGCCAGCAGCTTAACAGGGATGGAGCCCCAGCATTTT
TRBJ1-2,NA,TRBV7-9,NA,CASSRQTGYNYGYTF,TGTGCCAGCAGCCGACAGACAGGTTACAACTATGGCTACACCTTC
TRBJ2-7,NA,TRBV6-5,NA,CASVSSTYEQYF,TGTGCCAGCGTCTCTAGCACCTACGAGCAGTACTTC
TRBJ2-7,NA,TRBV7-9,TRBD2,CASSYMGLASSYEQYF,TGTGCCAGCAGCTACATGGGACTAGCGAGCTCCTACGAGCAGTACTTC
TRBJ2-1,NA,TRBV19,NA,CASSLLGTDYNEQFF,TGTGCCAGTAGTCTTTTAGGGACTGACTACAATGAGCAGTTCTTC
TRBJ1-4,NA,TRBV5-6,NA,CASSLEGATNEKLFF,TGTGCCAGCAGCTTGGAGGGGGCAACTAATGAAAAACTGTTTTTT
TRBJ2-1,few,TRBV7-3,TRBD2,CASSLAGDSYNEQFF,TGTGCCAGCAGCCTAGCGGGGGACTCCTACAATGAGCAGTTCTTC
TRBJ1-5,NA,TRBV19,TRBD1,CASSADRVARQPQHF,TGTGCCAGTAGTGCCGACAGGGTAGCTCGGCAGCCCCAGCATTTT
TRBJ1-1,NA,TRBV30,NA,CAWSVVTGSTEAFF,TGTGCCTGGAGTGTAGTGACGGGGTCCACTGAAGCTTTCTTT
TRBJ1-1,once,TRBV9,NA,CASSVGGSGFTEAFF,TGTGCCAGCAGCGTAGGAGGGAGCGGGTTCACTGAAGCTTTCTTT
TRBJ2-1,NA,TRBV6-1,TRBD2,CASSGGLAGVVNEQFF,TGTGCCAGCAGTGGGGGACTAGCGGGAGTAGTCAATGAGCAGTTCTTC
TRBJ2-7,NA,TRBV5-1,NA,CASSLDTIKSYEQYF,TGCGCCAGCAGCTTGGACACCATCAAGTCCTACGAGCAGTACTTC
TRBJ2-7,few,TRBV5-1,TRBD2,CASSSLAGAKYEQYF,TGCGCCAGCAGCTCCCTAGCGGGAGCGAAGTACGAGCAGTACTTC
TRBJ2-7,NA,TRBV10-3,NA,CAIRARGEQYF,TGTGCCATCAGGGCTAGGGGGGAGCAGTACTTC
TRBJ1-4,many,TRBV7-8,TRBD1,CASSLATGGHEKLFF,TGTGCCAGCAGCTTAGCTACAGGGGGGCATGAAAAACTGTTTTTT
TRBJ1-4,once,TRBV9,TRBD1,CASSGRGNEKLFF,TGTGCCAGCAGCGGCAGGGGGAATGAAAAACTGTTTTTT
TRBJ2-5,once,TRBV6-5,NA,CASRTVEYQETQYF,TGTGCCAGCAGGACTGTAGAGTACCAAGAGACCCAGTACTTC
TRBJ2-2,NA,TRBV4-2,TRBD2,CASSQDSGLAGGPRNTGELFF,TGTGCCAGCAGCCAAGATTCGGGGCTAGCGGGAGGGCCTCGAAACACCGGGGAGCTGTTTTTT
TRBJ1-3,NA,TRBV5-4,NA,CASSLDQGSGNTIYF,TGTGCCAGCAGCTTGGATCAGGGCTCTGGAAACACCATATATTTT
TRBJ2-7,NA,TRBV6-5,TRBD1,CASSPGTGGPEQYF,TGTGCCAGCAGCCCCGGGACAGGGGGTCCCGAGCAGTACTTC
TRBJ1-4,NA,TRBV7-2,TRBD1,CASSPHRDRGEKLFF,TGTGCCAGCAGCCCCCACCGGGACAGAGGTGAAAAACTGTTTTTT
TRBJ1-2,NA,TRBV4-1,TRBD1,CASSQGQGPNYGYTF,TGCGCCAGCAGCCAGGGACAGGGGCCGAACTATGGCTACACCTTC
TRBJ1-2,NA,TRBV2,NA,CASRDSWTYGYTF,TGTGCCAGCAGGGACAGTTGGACCTATGGCTACACCTTC
TRBJ1-2,few,TRBV20-1,NA,CSARQLVYTF,TGCAGTGCTAGACAGTTGGTGTACACCTTC
TRBJ1-2,once,TRBV29-1,NA,CSVGTAPRHGYTF,TGCAGCGTTGGGACAGCTCCCCGACATGGCTACACCTTC
TRBJ1-1,NA,TRBV28,NA,CASSFPPTRGGNTEAFF,TGTGCCAGCAGCTTCCCACCCACACGAGGGGGTAACACTGAAGCTTTCTTT
TRBJ2-5,once,TRBV7-2,TRBD2,CASSFGGGAETQYF,TGTGCCAGCAGCTTCGGGGGGGGCGCAGAGACCCAGTACTTC
TRBJ2-1,NA,TRBV6-6,TRBD2,CASSYGAGGGVNEQFF,TGTGCCAGCAGTTACGGGGCGGGAGGGGGTGTGAATGAGCAGTTCTTC
TRBJ2-7,NA,TRBV6-6,NA,CASSDSTYEQYF,TGTGCCAGCAGCGATTCTACCTACGAGCAGTACTTC
TRBJ2-7,NA,TRBV4-1,TRBD2,CASSRPLAGVLEQYF,TGCGCCAGCAGCCGTCCGTTAGCGGGAGTCTTGGAGCAGTACTTC
TRBJ2-1,NA,TRBV2,NA,CASSGTHTNEQFF,TGTGCCAGCAGTGGAACACACACCAATGAGCAGTTCTTC
TRBJ2-1,NA,TRBV7-8,NA,CASSYPHLRAVVNEQFF,TGTGCCAGCAGCTACCCTCATCTCAGGGCTGTGGTGAATGAGCAGTTCTTC
TRBJ2-1,NA,TRBV9,TRBD2,CASGGLAGVEQFF,TGTGCCAGCGGAGGACTAGCGGGAGTGGAGCAGTTCTTC
TRBJ2-2,NA,TRBV11-3,NA,CASGEGLDTGELFF,TGTGCCAGCGGAGAGGGTTTGGACACCGGGGAGCTGTTTTTT
TRBJ2-2,NA,TRBV6-1,TRBD2,CASRRLAANTGELFF,TGTGCCAGCAGGAGACTAGCGGCAAACACCGGGGAGCTGTTTTTT
TRBJ1-2,NA,TRBV7-9,NA,CASSSQPGQNYGYTF,TGTGCCAGCAGCTCACAACCCGGACAGAACTATGGCTACACCTTC
TRBJ2-2,NA,TRBV5-1,TRBD1,CASSEGAGTGELFF,TGCGCCAGCAGCGAGGGGGCGGGCACCGGGGAGCTGTTTTTT
TRBJ2-7,NA,TRBV15,TRBD2,CATSPGRGLGVQYF,TGTGCCACCAGCCCCGGACGGGGACTAGGGGTTCAGTACTTC
TRBJ2-2,NA,TRBV15,TRBD1,CATSRAIGQGANTGELFF,TGTGCCACCAGCAGGGCGATAGGACAGGGAGCGAACACCGGGGAGCTGTTTTTT
TRBJ2-7,NA,TRBV19,NA,CASSISSSSYEQYF,TGTGCCAGTAGTATATCGTCCAGTTCCTACGAGCAGTACTTC
TRBJ2-5,NA,TRBV4-1,NA,CASSQDVGGKETQYF,TGCGCCAGCAGCCAAGATGTGGGGGGAAAGGAGACCCAGTACTTC
TRBJ1-5,NA,TRBV6-6,NA,CASSLYRDSNQPQHF,TGTGCCAGCAGTTTATACAGGGATAGCAATCAGCCCCAGCATTTT
TRBJ1-5,few,TRBV2,NA,CASTGLAGKQPQHF,TGTGCCAGCACCGGACTGGCGGGCAAGCAGCCCCAGCATTTT
TRBJ2-7,NA,TRBV19,TRBD1,CASSIGEDRDDEQYF,TGTGCCAGTAGTATAGGAGAGGACAGGGACGACGAGCAGTACTTC
TRBJ2-7,NA,TRBV30,TRBD2,CAWTSGSGYEQYF,TGTGCCTGGACTAGCGGGAGCGGCTACGAGCAGTACTTC
TRBJ2-1,NA,TRBV7-2,NA,CASSLRGEQFF,TGTGCCAGCAGCTTAAGAGGTGAGCAGTTCTTC
TRBJ2-1,NA,TRBV30,TRBD2,CAWSGAGAYNEQFF,TGTGCCTGGAGTGGGGCGGGAGCCTACAATGAGCAGTTCTTC
TRBJ2-6,NA,TRBV6-6,NA,CAGLGRSGANVLTF,TGTGCCGGCCTGGGCCGGTCCGGGGCCAACGTCCTGACTTTC
TRBJ1-4,NA,TRBV19,NA,CASSNGGGATTATNEKLFF,TGTGCCAGTAGTAATGGGGGAGGAGCGACGACCGCAACTAATGAAAAACTGTTTTTT
TRBJ2-3,NA,TRBV11-2,NA,CASSLTPSSSTDTQYF,TGTGCCAGCAGCTTAACGCCTAGCTCTAGCACAGATACGCAGTATTTT
TRBJ2-1,NA,TRBV19,TRBD1,CASSPGQGSVNEQFF,TGTGCCAGTAGTCCCGGACAGGGGTCGGTTAATGAGCAGTTCTTC